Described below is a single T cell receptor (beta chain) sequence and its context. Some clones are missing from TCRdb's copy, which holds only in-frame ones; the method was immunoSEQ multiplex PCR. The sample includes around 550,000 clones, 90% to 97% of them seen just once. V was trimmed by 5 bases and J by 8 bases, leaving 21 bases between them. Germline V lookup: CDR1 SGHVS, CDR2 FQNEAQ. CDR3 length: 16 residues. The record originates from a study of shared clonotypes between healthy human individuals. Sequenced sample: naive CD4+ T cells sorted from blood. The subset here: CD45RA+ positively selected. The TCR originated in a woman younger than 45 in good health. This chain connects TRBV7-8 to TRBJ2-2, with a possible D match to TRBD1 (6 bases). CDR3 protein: CASSATVGAPNGELFF. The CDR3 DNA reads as TGTGCCAGCAGCGCCACTGTGGGGGCACCAAATGGGGAGCTGTTTTTT.